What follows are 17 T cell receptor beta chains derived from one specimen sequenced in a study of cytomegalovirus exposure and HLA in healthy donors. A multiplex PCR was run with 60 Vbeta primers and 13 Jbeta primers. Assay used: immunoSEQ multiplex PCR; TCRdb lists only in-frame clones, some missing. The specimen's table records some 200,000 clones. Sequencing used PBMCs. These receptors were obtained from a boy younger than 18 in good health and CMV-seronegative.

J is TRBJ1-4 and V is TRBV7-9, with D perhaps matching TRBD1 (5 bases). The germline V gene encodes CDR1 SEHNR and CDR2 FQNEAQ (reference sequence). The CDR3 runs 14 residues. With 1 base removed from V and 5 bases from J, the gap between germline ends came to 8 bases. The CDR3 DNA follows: TGTGCCAGCAGCTTAGAGGGGATAAATGAAAAACTGTTTTTT. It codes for CASSLEGINEKLFF.

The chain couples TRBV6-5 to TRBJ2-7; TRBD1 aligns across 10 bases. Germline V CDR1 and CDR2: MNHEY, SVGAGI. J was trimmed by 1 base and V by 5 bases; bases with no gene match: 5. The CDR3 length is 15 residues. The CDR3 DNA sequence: TGTGCCAGCAGTCGCTGGACAGGGGGATCCTACGAGCAGTACTTC. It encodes CASSRWTGGSYEQYF.

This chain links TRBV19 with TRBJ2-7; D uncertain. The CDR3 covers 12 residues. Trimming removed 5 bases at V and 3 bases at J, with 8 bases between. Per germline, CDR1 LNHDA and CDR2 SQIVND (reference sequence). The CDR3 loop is CASSEAGYEQYF. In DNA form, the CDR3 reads TGTGCCAGTAGTGAGGCCGGCTACGAGCAGTACTTC.

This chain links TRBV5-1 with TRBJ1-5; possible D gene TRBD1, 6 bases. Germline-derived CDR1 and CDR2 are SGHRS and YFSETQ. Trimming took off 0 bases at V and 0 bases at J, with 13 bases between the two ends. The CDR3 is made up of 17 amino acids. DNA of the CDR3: TGCGCCAGCAGCTTGGCCCCGGGGGGCGATAGCAATCAGCCCCAGCATTTT. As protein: CASSLAPGGDSNQPQHF.

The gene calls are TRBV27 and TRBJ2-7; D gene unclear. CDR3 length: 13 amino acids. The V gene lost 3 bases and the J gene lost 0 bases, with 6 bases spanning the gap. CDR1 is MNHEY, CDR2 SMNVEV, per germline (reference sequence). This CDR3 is CASSLTPSYEQYF. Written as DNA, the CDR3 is TGTGCCAGCAGTTTGACACCCTCCTACGAGCAGTACTTC.

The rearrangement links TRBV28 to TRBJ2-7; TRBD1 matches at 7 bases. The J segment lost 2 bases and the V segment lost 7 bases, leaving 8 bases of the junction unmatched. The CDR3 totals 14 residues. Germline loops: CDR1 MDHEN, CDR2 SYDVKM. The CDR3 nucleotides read TGTGCCAGCACCCTACCGGGACAGCCCTACGAGCAGTACTTC. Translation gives CASTLPGQPYEQYF.

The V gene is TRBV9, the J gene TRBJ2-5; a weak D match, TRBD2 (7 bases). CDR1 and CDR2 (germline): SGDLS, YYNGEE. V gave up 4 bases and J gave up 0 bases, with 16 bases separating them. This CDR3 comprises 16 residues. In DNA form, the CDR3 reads TGTGCCAGCAGCTCGACGGGGGGACATTACCAAGAGACCCAGTACTTC. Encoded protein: CASSSTGGHYQETQYF. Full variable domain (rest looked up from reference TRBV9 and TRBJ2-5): DSGVTQTPKHLITATGQRVTLRCSPRSGDLSVYWYQQSLDQGLQFLIQYYNGEERAKGNILERFSAQQFPDLHSELNLSSLELGDSALYFCASSSTGGHYQETQYFGPGTRLLVL.

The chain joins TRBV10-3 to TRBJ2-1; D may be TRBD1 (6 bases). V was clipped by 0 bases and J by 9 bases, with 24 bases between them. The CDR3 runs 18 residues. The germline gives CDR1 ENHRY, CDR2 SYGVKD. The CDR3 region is CAISESSVMVGQGSEQFF. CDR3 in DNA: TGTGCCATCAGTGAGTCGAGTGTGATGGTGGGGCAGGGGAGTGAGCAGTTCTTC.

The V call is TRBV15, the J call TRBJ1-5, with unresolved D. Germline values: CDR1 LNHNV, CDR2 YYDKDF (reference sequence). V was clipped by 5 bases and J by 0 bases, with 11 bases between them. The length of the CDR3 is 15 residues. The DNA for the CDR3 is TGTGCCACCAGCGAGGCGGGTTATAGCAATCAGCCCCAGCATTTT. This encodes CATSEAGYSNQPQHF.

This chain's CDR3 is CSVGGDLRETQYF. CDR3 in DNA: TGCAGCGTTGGCGGGGACTTAAGAGAGACCCAGTACTTC. The chain couples TRBV29-1 to TRBJ2-5; D may be TRBD2 (6 bases). There are 13 residues in the CDR3. Trimming shortened V by 4 bases and J by 4 bases, and 13 bases separated the two germline ends. Germline lookup yields CDR1 SQVTM and CDR2 ANQGSEA.

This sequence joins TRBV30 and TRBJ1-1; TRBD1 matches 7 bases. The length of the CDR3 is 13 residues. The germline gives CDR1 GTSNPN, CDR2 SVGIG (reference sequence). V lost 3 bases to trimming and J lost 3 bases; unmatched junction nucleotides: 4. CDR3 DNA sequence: TGTGCCTGGAGCGTCGACAGGGACACTGAAGCTTTCTTT. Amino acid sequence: CAWSVDRDTEAFF. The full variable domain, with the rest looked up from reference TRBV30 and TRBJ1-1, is SQTIHQWPATLVQPVGSPLSLECTVEGTSNPNLYWYRQAAGRGLQLLFYSVGIGQISSEVPQNLSASRPQDRQFILSSKKLLLSDSGFYLCAWSVDRDTEAFFGQGTRLTVV.

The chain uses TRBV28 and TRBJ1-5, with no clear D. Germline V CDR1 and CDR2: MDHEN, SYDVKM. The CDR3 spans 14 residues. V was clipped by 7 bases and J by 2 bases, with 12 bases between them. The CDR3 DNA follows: TGTGCCAGCACCCGAGTGAGTGGCAATCAGCCCCAGCATTTT. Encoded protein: CASTRVSGNQPQHF.

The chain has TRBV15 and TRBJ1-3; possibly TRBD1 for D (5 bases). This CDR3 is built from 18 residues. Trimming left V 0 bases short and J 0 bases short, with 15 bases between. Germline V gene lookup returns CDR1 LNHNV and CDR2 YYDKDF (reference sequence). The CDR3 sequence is CATSRELGGGSSGNTIYF. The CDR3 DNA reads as TGTGCCACCAGCAGAGAATTAGGCGGGGGTAGCTCTGGAAACACCATATATTTT. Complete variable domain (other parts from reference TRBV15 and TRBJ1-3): DAMVIQNPRYQVTQFGKPVTLSCSQTLNHNVMYWYQQKSSQAPKLLFHYYDKDFNNEADTPDNFQSRRPNTSFCFLDIRSPGLGDTAMYLCATSRELGGGSSGNTIYFGEGSWLTVV.

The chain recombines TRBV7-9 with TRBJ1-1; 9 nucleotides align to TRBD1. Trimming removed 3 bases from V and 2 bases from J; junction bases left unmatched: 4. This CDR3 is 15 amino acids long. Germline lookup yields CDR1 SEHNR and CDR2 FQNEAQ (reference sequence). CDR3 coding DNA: TGTGCCAGCAGCTTCACAGGGGGCGGAAACACTGAAGCTTTCTTT. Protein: CASSFTGGGNTEAFF.

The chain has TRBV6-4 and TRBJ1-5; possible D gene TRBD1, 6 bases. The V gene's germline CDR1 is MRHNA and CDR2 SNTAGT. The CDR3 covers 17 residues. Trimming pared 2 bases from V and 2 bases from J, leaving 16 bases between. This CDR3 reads CASSDGRGAGGNQPQHF. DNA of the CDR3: TGTGCCAGCAGTGACGGTAGGGGAGCAGGGGGCAATCAGCCCCAGCATTTT.

The DNA for the CDR3 is TGTGCCAGCAGCGGAACGACGGGAGAGCAGTACTTC. This gives the protein CASSGTTGEQYF. The genes are TRBV5-4 and TRBJ2-7; D perhaps matches TRBD2 (5 bases). CDR1 is SGHNT and CDR2 is YYREEE in the germline V gene (reference sequence). The CDR3 is made up of 12 amino acids. V lost 4 bases and J lost 7, with 12 bases in between.

The CDR3, as DNA: TGCGCCAGCAGCCCGTCCCGGGACATTAGCATAAGGTCCTACGAGCAGTACTTC. Translating gives CASSPSRDISIRSYEQYF. The V call is TRBV4-1, the J call TRBJ2-5; D is perhaps TRBD1 (6 bases). The J call may be wrong; the DNA end is better matched by TRBJ2-7. Germline V gene sequence: CDR1 MGHRA, CDR2 YSYEKL. CDR3 size: 18 residues.